The present entry profiles one TCR beta chain with its context. Trimming cost V 0 bases and J 8 bases, with 10 bases left between them. Looked up from germline, CDR1 is SGHAT and CDR2 is FQNNGV. This CDR3 contains 14 residues. Participants were aged roughly 18 to 89 years from approximately 25 US areas. Here immunoSEQ multiplex PCR was the method, and the copy in TCRdb shows in-frame clones only, minus some. Of roughly 190,000 clones in the sample, 82% were seen once. The data originate from a study of blood T cell repertoires in COVID-19. The J gene is TRBJ2-2, the V gene TRBV11-2, with a weak D call TRBD2 (5 bases). This sequence was found in a woman aged 55-69 years with acute COVID-19. Input material: PBMCs or T cells enriched from blood (not recorded which). The CDR3 DNA reads as TGTGCCAGCAGCTTAGATAGGACGGGGGGGGAGCTGTTTTTT. This gives the protein CASSLDRTGGELFF.